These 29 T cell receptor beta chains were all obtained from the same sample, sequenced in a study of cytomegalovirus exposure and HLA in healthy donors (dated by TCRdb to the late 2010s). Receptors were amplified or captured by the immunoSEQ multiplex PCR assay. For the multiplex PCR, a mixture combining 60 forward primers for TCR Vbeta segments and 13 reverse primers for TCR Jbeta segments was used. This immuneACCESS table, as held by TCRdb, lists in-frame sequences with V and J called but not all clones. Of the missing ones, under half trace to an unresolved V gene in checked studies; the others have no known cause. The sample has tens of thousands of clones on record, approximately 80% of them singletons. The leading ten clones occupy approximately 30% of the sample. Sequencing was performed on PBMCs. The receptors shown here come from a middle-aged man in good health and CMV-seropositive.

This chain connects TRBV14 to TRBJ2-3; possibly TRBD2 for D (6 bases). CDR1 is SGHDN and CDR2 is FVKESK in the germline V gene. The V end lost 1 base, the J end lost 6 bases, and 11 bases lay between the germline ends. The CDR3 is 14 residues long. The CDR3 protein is CASSQVGLWDTQYF. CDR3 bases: TGTGCCAGCAGCCAAGTGGGACTTTGGGATACGCAGTATTTT.

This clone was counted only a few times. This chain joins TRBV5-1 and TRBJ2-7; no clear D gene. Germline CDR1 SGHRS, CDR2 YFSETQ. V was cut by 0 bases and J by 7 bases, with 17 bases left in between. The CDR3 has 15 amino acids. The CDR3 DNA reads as TGCGCCAGCAGCTTGGGGCACGAGGCCTTGAGAGAGCAGTACTTC. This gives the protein CASSLGHEALREQYF.

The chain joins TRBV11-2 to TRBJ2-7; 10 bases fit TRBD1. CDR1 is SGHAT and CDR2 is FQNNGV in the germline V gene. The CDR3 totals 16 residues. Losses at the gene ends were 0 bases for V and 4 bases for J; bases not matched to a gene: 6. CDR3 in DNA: TGTGCCAGCAGCTTAGATATGGGACAGGGGTTTTACGAGCAGTACTTC. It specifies CASSLDMGQGFYEQYF.

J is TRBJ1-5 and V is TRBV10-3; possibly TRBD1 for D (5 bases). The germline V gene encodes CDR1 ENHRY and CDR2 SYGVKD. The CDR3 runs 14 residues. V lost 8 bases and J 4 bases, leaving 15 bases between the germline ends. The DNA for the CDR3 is TGTGCCATCGGGGCCGAACTTACTAATCAGCCCCAGCATTTT. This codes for CAIGAELTNQPQHF.

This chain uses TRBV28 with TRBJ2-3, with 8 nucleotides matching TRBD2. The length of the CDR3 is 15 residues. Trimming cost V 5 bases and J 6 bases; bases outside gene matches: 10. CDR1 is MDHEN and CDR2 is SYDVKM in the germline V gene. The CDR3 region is CASSRGGAHVDTQYF. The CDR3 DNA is TGTGCCAGCAGTCGGGGGGGGGCTCACGTGGATACGCAGTATTTT.

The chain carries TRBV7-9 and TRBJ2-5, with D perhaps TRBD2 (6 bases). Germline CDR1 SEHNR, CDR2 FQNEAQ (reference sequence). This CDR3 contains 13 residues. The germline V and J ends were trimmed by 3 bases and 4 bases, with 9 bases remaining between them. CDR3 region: CASSFSGAETQYF. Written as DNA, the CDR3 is TGTGCCAGCAGCTTCTCGGGAGCAGAGACCCAGTACTTC.

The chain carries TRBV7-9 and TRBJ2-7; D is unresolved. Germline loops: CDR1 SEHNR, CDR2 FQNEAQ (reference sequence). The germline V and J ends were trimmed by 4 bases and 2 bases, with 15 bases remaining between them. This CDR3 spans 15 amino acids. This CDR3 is CASSSSPSTPYEQYF. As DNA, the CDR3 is TGTGCCAGCAGCTCTAGTCCATCAACCCCCTACGAGCAGTACTTC.

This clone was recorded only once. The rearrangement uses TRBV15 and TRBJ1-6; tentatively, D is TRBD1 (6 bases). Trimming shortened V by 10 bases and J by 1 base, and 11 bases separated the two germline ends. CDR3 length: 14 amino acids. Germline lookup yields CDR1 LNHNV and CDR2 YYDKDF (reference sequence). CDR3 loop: CASQQGSYNSPLHF. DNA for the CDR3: TGTGCCAGCCAACAGGGATCCTATAATTCACCCCTCCACTTT.

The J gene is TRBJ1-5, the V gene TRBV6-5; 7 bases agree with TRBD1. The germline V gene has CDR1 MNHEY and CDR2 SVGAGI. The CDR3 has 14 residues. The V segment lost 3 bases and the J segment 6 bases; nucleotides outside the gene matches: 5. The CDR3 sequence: CASSYDRVGQPQHF. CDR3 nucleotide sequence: TGTGCCAGCAGTTATGACAGGGTCGGTCAGCCCCAGCATTTT.

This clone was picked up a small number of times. The CDR3 is CASSLGTGKNTEAFF. The CDR3 nucleotides read TGCGCCAGCAGCTTGGGGACAGGGAAGAACACTGAAGCTTTCTTT. The chain uses TRBV5-1 and TRBJ1-1; TRBD1 matches 8 bases. The V gene's germline CDR1 is SGHRS and CDR2 YFSETQ. CDR3 length: 15 residues. Trimming removed 0 bases from V and 1 base from J; junction bases left unmatched: 2.

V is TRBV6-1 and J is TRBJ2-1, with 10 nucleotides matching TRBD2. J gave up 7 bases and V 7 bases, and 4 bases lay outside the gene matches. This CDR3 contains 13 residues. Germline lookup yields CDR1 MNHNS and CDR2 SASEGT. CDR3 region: CASTASGRNEQFF. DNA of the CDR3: TGTGCCAGCACGGCTAGCGGGAGAAATGAGCAGTTCTTC.

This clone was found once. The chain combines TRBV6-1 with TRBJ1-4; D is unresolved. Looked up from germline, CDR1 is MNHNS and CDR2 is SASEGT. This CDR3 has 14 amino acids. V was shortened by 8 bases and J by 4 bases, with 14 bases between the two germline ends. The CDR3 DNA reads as TGTGCCAGCGGAGTTAGACGGTTTAATGAAAAACTGTTTTTT. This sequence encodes CASGVRRFNEKLFF.

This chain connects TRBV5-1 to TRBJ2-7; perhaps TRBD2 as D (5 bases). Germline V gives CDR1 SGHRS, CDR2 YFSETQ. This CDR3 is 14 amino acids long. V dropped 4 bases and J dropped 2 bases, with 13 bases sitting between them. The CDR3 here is CASSRTGNTYEQYF. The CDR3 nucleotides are TGCGCCAGCAGCCGCACGGGGAATACCTACGAGCAGTACTTC.

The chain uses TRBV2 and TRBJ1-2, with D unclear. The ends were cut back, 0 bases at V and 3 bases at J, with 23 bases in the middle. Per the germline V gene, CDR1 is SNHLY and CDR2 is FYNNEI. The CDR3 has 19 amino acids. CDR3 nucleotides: TGTGCCAGCAGTGAAGCGCTTTTTGTTTCCGCTGCCCGGGACTATGGCTACACCTTC. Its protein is CASSEALFVSAARDYGYTF.

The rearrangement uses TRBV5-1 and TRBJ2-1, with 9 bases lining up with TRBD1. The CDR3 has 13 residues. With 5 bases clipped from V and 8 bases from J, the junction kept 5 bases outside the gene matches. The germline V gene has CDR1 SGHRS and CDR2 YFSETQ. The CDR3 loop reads CASSGTGRDEQFF. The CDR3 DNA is TGCGCCAGCAGTGGGACAGGGAGGGATGAGCAGTTCTTC.

CDR3 sequence: CASNRDYNEQFF. In DNA, the CDR3 is TGTGCCAGCAACCGGGACTACAATGAGCAGTTCTTC. The chain recombines TRBV7-9 with TRBJ2-1, with a weak D call TRBD2 (5 bases). The V end was cut by 7 bases, the J end by 3 bases, with 7 bases between. The CDR3 runs to 12 residues. CDR1 is SEHNR, CDR2 FQNEAQ, per germline (reference sequence).

This CDR3 is CAWTPETGDFVDGYTF. CDR3 DNA sequence: TGTGCCTGGACTCCCGAGACAGGGGATTTTGTAGATGGCTACACCTTC. The chain joins TRBV30 to TRBJ1-2; 8 nucleotides agree with TRBD1. The CDR3 loop spans 16 amino acids. Trimming at V came to 4 bases and at J to 6 bases, leaving 16 bases not matched to a gene. Germline CDR1 and CDR2: GTSNPN and SVGIG (reference sequence).

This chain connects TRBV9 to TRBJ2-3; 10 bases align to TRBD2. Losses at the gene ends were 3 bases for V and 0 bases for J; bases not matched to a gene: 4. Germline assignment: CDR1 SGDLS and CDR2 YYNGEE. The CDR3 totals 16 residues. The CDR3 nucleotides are TGTGCCAGCAGCGCCCAACTAGCGGGGAGCACAGATACGCAGTATTTT. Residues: CASSAQLAGSTDTQYF.

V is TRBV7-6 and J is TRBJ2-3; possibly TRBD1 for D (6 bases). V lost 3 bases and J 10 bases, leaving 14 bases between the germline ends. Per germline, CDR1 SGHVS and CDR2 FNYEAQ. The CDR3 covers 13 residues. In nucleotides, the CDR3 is TGTGCCAGCAGCTTGGGGAACAGGGCAGCGCAGTATTTT. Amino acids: CASSLGNRAAQYF.

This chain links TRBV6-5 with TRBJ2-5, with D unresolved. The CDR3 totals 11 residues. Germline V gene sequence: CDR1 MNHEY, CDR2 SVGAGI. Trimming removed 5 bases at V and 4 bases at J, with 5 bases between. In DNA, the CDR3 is TGTGCCAGCAGTAGCCGAGAGACCCAGTACTTC. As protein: CASSSRETQYF.

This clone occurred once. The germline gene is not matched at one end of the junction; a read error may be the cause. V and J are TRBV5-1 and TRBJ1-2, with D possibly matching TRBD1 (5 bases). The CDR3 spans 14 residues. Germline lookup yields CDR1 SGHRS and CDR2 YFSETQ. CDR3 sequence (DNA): TGCGTCAGCAGCTTTCCTCGCGGGGCCGGTGGCTACACCTTC. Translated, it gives CVSSFPRGAGGYTF.

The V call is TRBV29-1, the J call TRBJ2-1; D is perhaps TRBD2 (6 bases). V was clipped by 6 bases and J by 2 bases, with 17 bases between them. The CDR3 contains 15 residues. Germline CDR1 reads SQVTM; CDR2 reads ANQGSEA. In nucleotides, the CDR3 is TGCAGCGTGGGCCTCGCGCGGGGTACCTACAATGAGCAGTTCTTC. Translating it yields CSVGLARGTYNEQFF.

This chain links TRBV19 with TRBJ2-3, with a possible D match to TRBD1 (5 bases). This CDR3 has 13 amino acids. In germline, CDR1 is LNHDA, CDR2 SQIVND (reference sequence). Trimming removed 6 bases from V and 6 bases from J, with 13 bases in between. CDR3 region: CASSEGVGDTQYF. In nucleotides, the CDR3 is TGTGCCAGTAGCGAAGGGGTAGGGGATACGCAGTATTTT.

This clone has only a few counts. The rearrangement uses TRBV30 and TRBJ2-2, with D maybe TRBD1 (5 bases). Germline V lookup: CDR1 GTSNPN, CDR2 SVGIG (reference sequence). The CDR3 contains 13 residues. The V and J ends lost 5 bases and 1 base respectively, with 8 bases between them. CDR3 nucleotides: TGTGCCTGGCAGGGTCAGAACACCGGGGAGCTGTTTTTT. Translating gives CAWQGQNTGELFF. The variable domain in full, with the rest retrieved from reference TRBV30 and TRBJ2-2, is SQTIHQWPATLVQPVGSPLSLECTVEGTSNPNLYWYRQAAGRGLQLLFYSVGIGQISSEVPQNLSASRPQDRQFILSSKKLLLSDSGFYLCAWQGQNTGELFFGEGSRLTVL.

The CDR3 DNA follows: TGTGCCAGCAGCGGGACAGTAGGACTAGCGGGAAGCAATGAGCAGTTCTTC. Protein: CASSGTVGLAGSNEQFF. The J gene is TRBJ2-1, the V gene TRBV7-9, with 12 bases lining up with TRBD2. V dropped 5 bases and J dropped 6; count of bases not matched to a gene: 11. This CDR3 spans 17 amino acids. CDR1 is SEHNR and CDR2 is FQNEAQ in the germline V gene (reference sequence). Together with reference TRBV7-9 and TRBJ2-1, the CDR3 gives the full variable domain: DTGVSQNPRHKITKRGQNVTFRCDPISEHNRLYWYRQTLGQGPEFLTYFQNEAQLEKSRLLSDRFSAERPKGSFSTLEIQRTEQGDSAMYLCASSGTVGLAGSNEQFFGPGTRLTVL.

The CDR3 DNA reads as TGTGCCAGCAGCTCTCAAGGGAGTTCAGATACGCAGTATTTT. It translates to CASSSQGSSDTQYF. The gene calls are TRBV5-4 and TRBJ2-3; a weak D match, TRBD2 (5 bases). V was cut by 3 bases and J by 4 bases, with 12 bases left in between. Germline CDR1 reads SGHNT; CDR2 reads YYREEE (reference sequence). The CDR3 contains 14 residues.

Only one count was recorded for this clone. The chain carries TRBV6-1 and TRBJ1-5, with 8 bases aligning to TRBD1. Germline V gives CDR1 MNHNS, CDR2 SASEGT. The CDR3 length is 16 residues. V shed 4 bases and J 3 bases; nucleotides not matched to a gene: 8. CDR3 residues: CASSVVTGAFNQPQHF. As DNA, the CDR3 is TGTGCCAGCAGTGTTGTGACAGGGGCTTTCAATCAGCCCCAGCATTTT.

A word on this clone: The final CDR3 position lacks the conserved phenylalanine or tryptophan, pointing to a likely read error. CDR3 sequence: CASSLSALMGPQHS. In DNA form, the CDR3 reads TGTGCCAGCAGCTTATCGGCGCTCATGGGGCCCCAGCATTCT. The chain joins TRBV7-2 to TRBJ1-5, with D uncertain. This CDR3 contains 14 residues. V gave up 2 bases and J gave up 9 bases, with 14 bases separating them. CDR1 SGHTA and CDR2 FQGNSA come from the germline V gene.

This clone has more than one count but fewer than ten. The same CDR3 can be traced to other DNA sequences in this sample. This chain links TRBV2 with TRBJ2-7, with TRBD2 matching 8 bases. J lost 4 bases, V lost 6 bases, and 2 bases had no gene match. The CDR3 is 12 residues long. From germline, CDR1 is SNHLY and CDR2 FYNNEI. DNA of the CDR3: TGTGCCAGCAGCGGACTAGCATACGAGCAGTACTTC. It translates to CASSGLAYEQYF. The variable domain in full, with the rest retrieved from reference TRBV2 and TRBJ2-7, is EPEVTQTPSHQVTQMGQEVILRCVPISNHLYFYWYRQILGQKVEFLVSFYNNEISEKSEIFDDQFSVERPDGSNFTLKIRSTKLEDSAMYFCASSGLAYEQYFGPGTRLTVT.